This TCR beta chain was identified during a study of T-cell memory formation after mild COVID-19. CDR1 and CDR2 (germline): DFQATT, SNEGSKA (reference sequence). The CDR3 consists of 14 residues. Unmatched junction bases numbered 9, after V lost 5 bases and J lost 6 bases. This clonotype was counted a few times. The target antigen is unknown. Points from the study as a whole: Later expanders leaned toward CD4+, whereas clones contracting from day 15 to 85 were balanced CD4/CD8.

Constant-segment-primed 5'RACE gave TCR alpha and TCR beta cDNA libraries with sample barcodes and UMIs. Via MiXCR, TCRdb re-called the 5' RACE reads, giving one row per CDR3 protein. Of roughly 130,000 distinct CDR3 sequences in the sample, approximately 15% were seen once. This sequence originates from a man between 18 and 29 years old who had mild COVID-19 (a few samples of this study predate the infection). Cell type and time point are not known. The chain is built from TRBV20-1 and TRBJ2-1; 8 bases are a match to TRBD2. Sequencing used PBMCs or a T cell subset sorted from them (not recorded which). The CDR3, as DNA: TGCAGTGCTGTCTCAGCGGGGGCCGGCAATGAGCAGTTCTTC. This translates into CSAVSAGAGNEQFF.